Following are 30 T cell receptor beta chains from one sample sequenced in a study of high-grade serous ovarian cancer treatment subgroups. The table came from immunoSEQ multiplex PCR; TCRdb's copy has only in-frame clones and leaves some out. The table has about 16,000 clones, 73% seen once. Tumor samples were obtained before definitive surgery or chemotherapy. The specimen was tumor tissue. All receptors derive from a human donor with high-grade serous ovarian cancer.

The V gene is TRBV21-1, the J gene TRBJ1-1; TRBD1 reflects the table's D call only, with no check against the DNA. TRBV21-1 is listed as a pseudogene. CDR3 size: 14 residues. The CDR3 nucleotides are TGTGCCAACGCACGTCGGACAGGGGGGACGGAAGCTTTCTTT. As protein: CANARRTGGTEAFF.

This sequence joins TRBV12-5 and TRBJ2-3, with 7 bases fitting TRBD1. The CDR3 spans 15 residues. Trimming took 5 bases from V and 0 from J; bases not matched to a gene: 5. Germline V gene lookup returns CDR1 LGHNT and CDR2 FRNRAP. The CDR3 region has the DNA TGTGCTAGTGGTGGACCGGGACAGAGCACAGATACGCAGTATTTT. Its protein product is CASGGPGQSTDTQYF.

The rearrangement uses TRBV9 and TRBJ2-3; TRBD2 aligns across 7 bases. Per the germline V gene, CDR1 is SGDLS and CDR2 is YYNGEE. V dropped 3 bases and J dropped 2; count of bases not matched to a gene: 6. The CDR3 length is 15 residues. The CDR3 sequence: CASSANSGDTDTQYF. The CDR3 region has the DNA TGTGCCAGCAGCGCTAACAGCGGGGACACAGATACGCAGTATTTT.

This clone appeared once. This chain links TRBV6-5 with TRBJ2-1; 14 bases line up with TRBD2. Germline loops: CDR1 MNHEY, CDR2 SVGAGI. J was trimmed by 8 bases and V by 0 bases; bases with no gene match: 3. This CDR3 has 16 amino acids. DNA for the CDR3: TGTGCCAGCAGTTACTCAGGGACTAGCGGGGGCTATGAGCAGTTCTTC. Translation gives CASSYSGTSGGYEQFF.

This chain links TRBV7-9 with TRBJ1-5; possible D gene TRBD1, 6 bases. The CDR3 extends over 15 amino acids. V shed 7 bases and J shed 7 bases, with 20 bases lying between them. Germline V CDR1 and CDR2: SEHNR, FQNEAQ (reference sequence). The CDR3 DNA reads as TGTGCCAGCACTATCGGCGGGGGGCAAGGGCAGCCCCAGCATTTT. It translates to CASTIGGGQGQPQHF.

The J gene is TRBJ1-2, the V gene TRBV9; D gene unclear. Germline V gives CDR1 SGDLS, CDR2 YYNGEE. V lost 3 bases to trimming and J lost 1 base, with 4 bases between them. The CDR3 totals 12 residues. Here the CDR3 DNA reads TGTGCCAGCAGCGCTATTAACTATGGCTACACCTTC. Translated: CASSAINYGYTF.

V usage is TRBV30 and J usage is TRBJ1-1; 8 bases map to TRBD1. The CDR3 contains 15 residues. The germline gives CDR1 GTSNPN, CDR2 SVGIG (reference sequence). With V trimmed by 3 bases and J by 2 bases, 8 bases remained unmatched. In DNA, the CDR3 is TGTGCCTGGAGCATCCCGGACAGGGACAACACTGAAGCTTTCTTT. Its translation: CAWSIPDRDNTEAFF.

The genes are TRBV7-9 and TRBJ2-7; D uncertain. With 3 bases removed from V and 7 bases from J, the gap between germline ends came to 16 bases. Germline lookup yields CDR1 SEHNR and CDR2 FQNEAQ (reference sequence). CDR3 length equals 14 residues. The CDR3, as DNA: TGTGCCAGCAGCTTCCCTAGGTCCCCCAGGGAGCAGTACTTC. It specifies CASSFPRSPREQYF.

As regards this clone: A single base separates this from a much larger clone, so it may be a read error. V is TRBV7-2 and J is TRBJ2-5, with D unresolved. V was shortened by 0 bases and J by 7 bases, with 3 bases between the two germline ends. The CDR3 is 11 residues long. Germline V gene lookup returns CDR1 SGHTA and CDR2 FQGNSA. In nucleotides, the CDR3 is TGTGCCAGCAGCTTAGCGGGGACCCAGTACTTC. Its protein is CASSLAGTQYF.

The genes are TRBV7-9 and TRBJ2-3; 10 bases line up with TRBD2. CDR1 and CDR2 (germline): SEHNR, FQNEAQ (reference sequence). The CDR3 is 17 residues long. The junction had 10 bases not matched to a gene; V was cut back by 5 bases and J by 2 bases. CDR3 bases: TGTGCCAGCAGCCGGACTAGCGGACCTTCATTCACAGATACGCAGTATTTT. Residues: CASSRTSGPSFTDTQYF.

This sequence joins TRBV15 and TRBJ1-2, with 7 bases fitting TRBD1. The CDR3 is 16 residues long. Looked up from germline, CDR1 is LNHNV and CDR2 is YYDKDF (reference sequence). V gave up 3 bases and J gave up 6 bases; unmatched junction bases: 13. CDR3: CATSRGRGITGDGYTF. CDR3 sequence (DNA): TGTGCCACCAGCAGGGGCAGGGGGATTACGGGCGATGGCTACACCTTC. Combining the CDR3 with reference TRBV15 and TRBJ1-2 gives the whole variable domain DAMVIQNPRYQVTQFGKPVTLSCSQTLNHNVMYWYQQKSSQAPKLLFHYYDKDFNNEADTPDNFQSRRPNTSFCFLDIRSPGLGDTAMYLCATSRGRGITGDGYTFGSGTRLTVV.

CDR3 amino acids: CASSSGPNMDTEAFF. For the CDR3, the DNA is TGTGCCAGCTCATCGGGCCCGAATATGGACACTGAAGCTTTCTTT. The V gene is TRBV18, the J gene TRBJ1-1; unclear D gene. Between the trimmed V and J ends, which lost 5 bases and 3 bases, there was a span of 16 bases. The CDR3 loop spans 15 amino acids. Germline loops: CDR1 KGHSH, CDR2 LQKENI.

The chain employs TRBV6-1 and TRBJ1-3; no reliable D call. CDR3 length equals 16 residues. Per the germline V gene, CDR1 is MNHNS and CDR2 is SASEGT. The V gene lost 4 bases and the J gene lost 0 bases, with 13 bases spanning the gap. CDR3 DNA: TGTGCCAGCAGTGTGGCCAGATCAAGCTCTGGAAACACCATATATTTT. The encoded protein is CASSVARSSSGNTIYF.

This clone was detected only once. The V and J genes are TRBV6-5 and TRBJ1-3, with a possible D match to TRBD1 (5 bases). The CDR3 sequence is 14 residues long. From germline, CDR1 is MNHEY and CDR2 SVGAGI. V lost 7 bases to trimming and J lost 4 bases, with 14 bases between them. The CDR3 is CASTRGAGGNTIYF. The CDR3 coding sequence is TGTGCCAGCACCCGTGGGGCAGGGGGAAACACCATATATTTT.

This clone is medium-sized. The V and J genes are TRBV5-1 and TRBJ1-1, with D perhaps TRBD1 (6 bases). V gave up 5 bases and J gave up 1 base, with 9 bases separating them. The CDR3 consists of 13 residues. The germline CDR1 and CDR2 sequences are SGHRS and YFSETQ. The CDR3: CASRDSANTEAFF. The CDR3 nucleotides are TGCGCCAGCAGGGACAGTGCGAACACTGAAGCTTTCTTT.

This clone has a single count. The V gene is TRBV30, the J gene TRBJ2-7; either TRBD1 or TRBD2 may supply D (6 bases each). Germline V gene sequence: CDR1 GTSNPN, CDR2 SVGIG (reference sequence). V was clipped by 0 bases and J by 9 bases, with 18 bases between them. The CDR3 extends over 14 amino acids. Written as DNA, the CDR3 is TGTGCCTGGAGTGTACAGGATGGGGGGCCCTGGCAGTACTTC. As protein: CAWSVQDGGPWQYF.

This chain links TRBV2 with TRBJ1-2; D not resolved. From germline, CDR1 is SNHLY and CDR2 FYNNEI. The CDR3 covers 12 residues. V shed 8 bases and J shed 10 bases, with 17 bases lying between them. The CDR3 here is CASGARPRSYTF. In nucleotides, the CDR3 is TGTGCCAGCGGAGCGCGGCCCCGGTCCTACACCTTC.

This chain links TRBV2 with TRBJ2-1; D remains unclear. The V and J ends lost 6 bases and 9 bases respectively, with 15 bases between them. CDR1 is SNHLY, CDR2 FYNNEI, per germline. This CDR3 contains 13 residues. The CDR3 DNA reads as TGTGCCAGCAGCGCTCACCCCGGGCTTGAGCAGTTCTTC. Translated: CASSAHPGLEQFF.

This clone has only one observation. CDR3 sequence: CASSSGTPYSNQPQHF. CDR3 nucleotides: TGTGCCAGCTCGTCCGGGACACCATATAGCAATCAGCCCCAGCATTTT. V gene TRBV18 combines with J gene TRBJ1-5; D may be TRBD1 (6 bases). The CDR3 is 16 amino acids. V dropped 6 bases and J dropped 0 bases, with 15 bases sitting between them. Germline V gene lookup returns CDR1 KGHSH and CDR2 LQKENI.

The gene calls are TRBV21-1 and TRBJ1-2; the table's D call TRBD1 went unverified against the DNA. TRBV21-1 is flagged as a pseudogene. There are 15 residues in the CDR3. The CDR3 reads CASSTRTGEDYGYTF. Here the CDR3 DNA reads TGTGCCAGCAGCACTAGGACAGGGGAGGACTATGGCTACACCTTC.

The V and J genes are TRBV18 and TRBJ2-5; the match to TRBD1 covers 9 bases. CDR1 KGHSH and CDR2 LQKENI come from the germline V gene. The CDR3 is made up of 14 amino acids. Trimming removed 3 bases from V and 1 base from J; junction bases left unmatched: 0. CDR3 region: CASSPGQGQETQYF. In DNA, the CDR3 is TGTGCCAGCTCACCGGGACAGGGCCAAGAGACCCAGTACTTC.

The chain recombines TRBV7-2 with TRBJ1-6, with D possibly TRBD1 on 5 matching bases. The CDR3 contains 14 residues. V was cut by 3 bases and J by 4 bases, with 7 bases left in between. Per the germline V gene, CDR1 is SGHTA and CDR2 is FQGNSA. CDR3 nucleotide sequence: TGTGCCAGCAGCTTCAACAGGTATAATTCACCCCTCCACTTT. As protein: CASSFNRYNSPLHF.

This chain connects TRBV9 to TRBJ2-2, with D uncertain. The CDR3 length is 14 residues. The V gene's germline CDR1 is SGDLS and CDR2 YYNGEE. The ends were cut back, 2 bases at V and 5 bases at J, with 10 bases in the middle. The CDR3, as DNA: TGTGCCAGCAGCGTGCGGCTGGGTACCGGGGAGCTGTTTTTT. It yields the protein CASSVRLGTGELFF.

The table lists this clone with a few counts. CDR3 coding DNA: TGTGCCAGCAGTTACAGGGTAGAGACCCAGTACTTC. Residues: CASSYRVETQYF. This chain connects TRBV6-5 to TRBJ2-5; no firm D call. The V and J ends lost 2 bases and 4 bases respectively, with 5 bases between them. Looked up from germline, CDR1 is MNHEY and CDR2 is SVGAGI. There are 12 residues in the CDR3.

The gene calls are TRBV18 and TRBJ2-7; TRBD2 aligns across 8 bases. V trimming: 3 bases; J trimming: 2 bases; junction bases outside the gene matches: 12. In germline, CDR1 is KGHSH, CDR2 LQKENI. This CDR3 region has 17 residues. The CDR3 nucleotides are TGTGCCAGCTCACCGGTTGAGATGGCGGGGGGCCCCTACGAGCAGTACTTC. The encoded protein is CASSPVEMAGGPYEQYF.

The rearrangement uses TRBV6-5 and TRBJ1-4; unclear D gene. The CDR3 is 14 amino acids. Trimming took off 0 bases at V and 10 bases at J, with 12 bases between the two ends. From germline, CDR1 is MNHEY and CDR2 SVGAGI. The CDR3 protein is CASSYSTGKGKLFF. In DNA form, the CDR3 reads TGTGCCAGCAGTTACTCGACCGGAAAGGGAAAACTGTTTTTT.

This clone was detected once. The genes are TRBV11-2 and TRBJ2-7; 7 bases line up with TRBD1. The CDR3 runs to 14 residues. Losses at the gene ends were 1 base for V and 3 bases for J; bases not matched to a gene: 3. From germline, CDR1 is SGHAT and CDR2 FQNNGV. The CDR3 spells CASSLARQGYEQYF. In DNA form, the CDR3 reads TGTGCCAGCAGCTTAGCACGACAGGGCTACGAGCAGTACTTC.

The gene calls are TRBV27 and TRBJ1-1, with TRBD1 as a possible D gene (6 bases). CDR1 is MNHEY and CDR2 is SMNVEV in the germline V gene (reference sequence). V was shortened by 0 bases and J by 11 bases, with 16 bases between the two germline ends. The CDR3 loop spans 14 amino acids. CDR3 sequence: CASSLSRQRGGAFF. The CDR3 region has the DNA TGTGCCAGCAGTTTATCCCGCCAGCGGGGGGGCGCTTTCTTT.

The rearrangement links TRBV5-1 to TRBJ2-1; TRBD2 agrees at 7 bases. Trimming cost V 4 bases and J 2 bases; bases outside gene matches: 6. The CDR3 sequence is 15 residues long. Germline V lookup: CDR1 SGHRS, CDR2 YFSETQ. CDR3 sequence reads: CASSPGGSPYNEQFF. CDR3 nucleotides: TGCGCCAGCAGCCCGGGGGGTAGCCCCTACAATGAGCAGTTCTTC.

This clone was seen just once. This chain's CDR3 is CASSSGTSGGPWLETQYF. As DNA, the CDR3 is TGTGCCAGCAGCTCCGGGACTAGCGGGGGGCCTTGGCTAGAGACCCAGTACTTC. The chain has TRBV11-3 and TRBJ2-5; TRBD2 agrees at 15 bases. The CDR3 loop spans 18 amino acids. The trim removed 4 bases at V and 4 bases at J, leaving 10 bases unmatched. Germline-derived CDR1 and CDR2 are SGHNT and YENEEA.